The sequence of this T cell receptor beta chain was determined in a study of T-cell memory formation after mild COVID-19. V was shortened by 0 bases and J by 1 base, with 9 bases between the two germline ends. Germline CDR1 reads SGHTA; CDR2 reads FQGNSA. The CDR3 covers 16 residues. Each CDR3 protein is one row after TCRdb ran MiXCR on the 5' RACE reads. Of about 270,000 distinct CDR3 sequences detected, 15% to 19% appear once; the ten largest clones hold 2.1%. This clonotype was observed a few times. The sequenced sample was PBMCs or a T cell subset sorted from them (not recorded which). The rearrangement uses TRBV7-2 and TRBJ2-2; D gene ambiguous. The TCR sequence derives from an adult woman who had mild COVID-19 (a few samples of this study predate the infection). Cell type and time point are not known. The CDR3 loop reads CASSLARTVNTGELFF. CDR3 bases: TGTGCCAGCAGCTTAGCTAGGACGGTGAACACCGGGGAGCTGTTTTTT.